Given below is one T cell receptor beta chain in context. This clone was recorded once. Its antigen is still unknown. The input lacks base qualities; no much larger clone sits a single base away. Trimming removed 4 bases from V and 4 bases from J; the gene matches leave 3 bases unexplained. Sequences LGHNA (CDR1) and YSLEER (CDR2) are obtained from the germline V gene. The CDR3 sequence holds 14 residues, the cysteine and phenylalanine included. Only the CDR3 region is kept as DNA, spanning 42 bases read in frame from base 1. These data come from a study of technical replicates of blood from a few donors (dated by TCRdb to about 2017). Receptor libraries were prepared by the immunoSEQ multiplex PCR assay. Sourced from immuneACCESS, this table was stored by TCRdb with only in-frame sequences that have V and J called. A share of the clones is absent; for the studies checked, an unresolved V gene accounts for under half, and the remainder has no known explanation. This sample has roughly 60,000 clones in its table, and 80% to 90% of those were observed once. Clones ranked in the top ten supply less than 6% of the sample.

The sequence links TRBV4-3 to TRBJ1-2; 10 bases in the middle match TRBD1. The source of this sequence is a human donor in good health. Some clones in this sample may be carry-over from other donors' samples. Sequencing used PBMCs. The DNA is as follows: TGCGCCAGCAGCCCTCGACAGGGGGCCTATGGCTACACCTTC. Translated, this is CASSPRQGAYGYTF.